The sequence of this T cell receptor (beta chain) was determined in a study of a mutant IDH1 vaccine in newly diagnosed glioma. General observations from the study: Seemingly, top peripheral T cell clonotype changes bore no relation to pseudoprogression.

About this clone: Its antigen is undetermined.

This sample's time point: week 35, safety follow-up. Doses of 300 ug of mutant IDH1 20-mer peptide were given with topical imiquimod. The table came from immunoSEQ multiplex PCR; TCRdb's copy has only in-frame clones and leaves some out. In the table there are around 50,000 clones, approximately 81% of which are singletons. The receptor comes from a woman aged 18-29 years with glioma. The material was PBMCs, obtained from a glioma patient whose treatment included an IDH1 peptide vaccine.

CDR3 in DNA: TGTGCCACCAGCAGATTACAAGAGACCCAGTACTTC. Translating gives CATSRLQETQYF. J is TRBJ2-5 and V is TRBV15; D gene ambiguous. Germline lookup yields CDR1 LNHNV and CDR2 YYDKDF (reference sequence). V was clipped by 2 bases and J by 2 bases, with 3 bases between them. The CDR3 is made up of 12 amino acids.